One and the same sample provided the 2 T cell receptor beta chains below, sequenced in a study of T cells in Graves' hyperthyroidism and ophthalmopathy. Amplification yielded TCR beta CDR3 regions, with RNA transcripts as the source. A set of HTBI primers served as the primers for a first-round RT-PCR of the TCR CDR3. TCRdb redid the calling of the multiplex PCR reads with MiXCR, one entry per CDR3 protein. The sample lists 480,000 or so distinct CDR3 sequences, approximately 49% seen once, with about two fifths in the top ten. The sample taken for sequencing was peripheral blood or thyroid tissue (not recorded which). These receptors originate from an adult woman with Graves' disease, either hyperthyroidism or ophthalmopathy (not recorded which).

The chain has TRBV7-2 and TRBJ2-5, with D perhaps TRBD2 (5 bases). This CDR3 has 13 residues. Trimming took 5 bases from V and 4 from J, leaving 11 bases between them. The germline gives CDR1 SGHTA, CDR2 FQGNSA. The CDR3 bases are TGTGCCAGCAGCATGGGAGCGCGAGAGACCCAGTACTTC. Its protein is CASSMGARETQYF.

Many counts were recorded for this clonotype. The rearrangement joins TRBV14 to TRBJ2-7; D is unresolved. CDR3 length: 12 amino acids. The V gene's germline CDR1 is SGHDN and CDR2 FVKESK. Trimming pared 1 base from V and 6 bases from J, leaving 7 bases between. Here the CDR3 reads CASSQVPSEQYF. The DNA of the CDR3 is TGTGCCAGCAGCCAAGTTCCTTCCGAGCAGTACTTC. Complete variable domain (other parts from reference TRBV14 and TRBJ2-7): EAGVTQFPSHSVIEKGQTVTLRCDPISGHDNLYWYRRVMGKEIKFLLHFVKESKQDESGMPNNRFLAERTGGTYSTLKVQPAELEDSGVYFCASSQVPSEQYFGPGTRLTVT.